The 5 T cell receptor beta chains presented below share a single source sample, sequenced in a study of blood T cell repertoires in COVID-19. Sequencing used immunoSEQ multiplex PCR; TCRdb keeps in-frame clones, though not all of them. This table has about 100,000 clones, 85% appearing once. Sequencing used peripheral blood. These TCRs come from a human donor in a cohort sampled during active COVID-19.

The chain employs TRBV5-4 and TRBJ2-5; D is possibly TRBD1 (5 bases). V was trimmed by 1 base and J by 2 bases, leaving 9 bases between them. This CDR3 is built from 14 residues. Germline CDR1 reads SGHNT; CDR2 reads YYREEE (reference sequence). CDR3 in amino acids: CASSLSRAQETQYF. The DNA for the CDR3 is TGTGCCAGCAGCTTGTCCAGGGCTCAAGAGACCCAGTACTTC.

This sequence joins TRBV5-4 and TRBJ2-3; possible D gene TRBD1, 5 bases. Germline V lookup: CDR1 SGHNT, CDR2 YYREEE (reference sequence). This CDR3 comprises 13 residues. V lost 0 bases and J 3 bases, leaving 5 bases between the germline ends. CDR3 loop: CASSLAGTDTQYF. CDR3 DNA: TGTGCCAGCAGCTTGGCAGGGACAGATACGCAGTATTTT.

This sequence joins TRBV19 and TRBJ1-6; D is perhaps TRBD1 (6 bases). Germline V CDR1 and CDR2: LNHDA, SQIVND (reference sequence). Trimming pared 5 bases from V and 10 bases from J, leaving 12 bases between. The CDR3 loop spans 13 amino acids. The CDR3 sequence is CASSGQGNSPLHF. The CDR3 region has the DNA TGTGCCAGTAGTGGTCAGGGGAACTCACCCCTCCACTTT. Variable domain in full (rest from reference TRBV19 and TRBJ1-6): DGGITQSPKYLFRKEGQNVTLSCEQNLNHDAMYWYRQDPGQGLRLIYYSQIVNDFQKGDIAEGYSVSREKKESFPLTVTSAQKNPTAFYLCASSGQGNSPLHFGNGTRLTVT.

The chain combines TRBV5-6 with TRBJ2-2; the match to TRBD1 covers 9 bases. The germline CDR1 and CDR2 sequences are SGHDT and YYEEEE. Trimming took 4 bases from V and 6 from J; bases not matched to a gene: 7. This CDR3 region has 15 residues. CDR3 in DNA: TGTGCCAGCAGCCCAGACAGGGGGTGGTCCGGGGAGCTGTTTTTT. Protein sequence: CASSPDRGWSGELFF.

The chain employs TRBV7-2 and TRBJ2-7, with 7 bases identical to TRBD1. Trimming removed 2 bases from V and 1 base from J; junction bases left unmatched: 5. The CDR3 has 15 amino acids. The V gene's germline CDR1 is SGHTA and CDR2 FQGNSA. The CDR3 reads CASSLQGQSSYEQYF. CDR3 nucleotide sequence: TGTGCCAGCAGCTTACAGGGACAGAGTTCCTACGAGCAGTACTTC.